The 2 T cell receptor beta chains reported below all come from one sample, sequenced in a study of blood T cell repertoires in COVID-19. The data were produced by immunoSEQ multiplex PCR, yet TCRdb's version contains in-frame clones alone and is incomplete. This sample has nearly 250,000 clones; about 89% occur once, and the top ten carry 1.5% to 2%. The sample consisted of peripheral blood. Receptor source: a woman aged 60-70 years who had recovered from COVID-19.

The chain joins TRBV2 to TRBJ2-1; D gene uncertain. Germline V gene sequence: CDR1 SNHLY, CDR2 FYNNEI. With 3 bases removed from V and 0 bases from J, the gap between germline ends came to 9 bases. The length of the CDR3 is 15 residues. Written as DNA, the CDR3 is TGTGCCAGCAGTGATGGTCTGAGCTCCTACAATGAGCAGTTCTTC. Translation gives CASSDGLSSYNEQFF.

The J gene is TRBJ1-6, the V gene TRBV28; 11 nucleotides align to TRBD1. V lost 6 bases to trimming and J lost 3 bases; unmatched junction nucleotides: 7. The V gene's germline CDR1 is MDHEN and CDR2 SYDVKM. The CDR3 runs 17 residues. The CDR3 coding sequence is TGTGCCAGCAGACGAGGACAGGGGGCCGGCTATAATTCACCCCTCCACTTT. Translating gives CASRRGQGAGYNSPLHF.